This T cell receptor beta chain was obtained from a study of blood T cells in healthy people across ages (dated by TCRdb to the mid-2010s). In terms of the full investigation: In model experiments, template switching captured roughly one uniquely barcoded TCR beta cDNA molecule for every two T cells. Age-related changes in TCR beta repertoire diversity were measured in the study by deep sequencing normalized with unique cDNA molecular identifiers. The donors were split into four age groups: young (average 16 years), middle-aged (roughly 39), aged (about 62) and long-lived (about 74). To avoid experimental bias, donors of different ages were distributed randomly across sequencing lanes. For two donors (one aged 18 to 30 and one aged 80 or older), the study analyzed two additional independent replicas of 1 million unique cDNA reads from the same blood draw.

Systemically healthy Caucasian individuals from Russia, 39 in total and aged 6 to 90 years, were included as donors. Each donor gave 8 to 10 milliliters of peripheral blood, collected into EDTA-treated Vacutainer tubes. Ficoll-Paque density-gradient centrifugation was used to isolate PBMCs, with at least 7 million obtained per sample. Trizol reagent was used to extract total RNA from PBMCs, with at least 6 micrograms per sample. For every donor, flow cytometry on a PBMC aliquot measured the percentage of naive CD45RAhigh/CD27high T cells. A note on this clonotype: Its antigen specificity is not known. Per-base qualities were not stored, and no clone one base away is much larger.

CDR1 and CDR2 are drawn from the germline V gene (reference sequence): LGHDT, YNNKEL. After removal of 1 base from V and 4 bases from J, the junction retains 5 bases not matched to a gene. The CDR3, cysteine through phenylalanine, is 15 amino acids long. Only the CDR3 region is kept as DNA, spanning 45 bases read in frame from base 1. Preparation of the library involved 5' RACE. The sequencing machine was an Illumina HiSeq 2500. A second roughly 7 to 11 cycle PCR used a sample-barcoded 5' primer and a J-beta primer mix. Each TCR beta cDNA molecule received a unique molecular identifier from a template-switch 5' adaptor carrying 12 random nucleotides. Each sample yielded at least 2.5 million CDR3-containing paired-end reads. The Mint cDNA synthesis kit, primed by a TRBC-specific oligonucleotide, was used to synthesize first-strand cDNA from all RNA. After uracil-DNA glycosylase treatment, a first 18-cycle PCR used universal primers M1SS and BC2_uni_R on all cDNA. In the paper's pipeline: Each sample was normalized by randomly selecting 1 million high-quality reads, each carrying a distinct molecular identifier. Reads with shared molecular identifiers were discarded instead of being binned into consensus sequences. MiTCR, run with a Q25 quality threshold and the strictest error-elimination algorithm, handled CDR3 identification, clonotype clustering and error correction. Lower-bound total TCR beta diversity was estimated with a nonparametric unseen species model using Euler transformation. TCRdb's own reprocessing of the public reads used fastp at Q25 and MiXCR and kept productive beta chains. CDR3 protein sequences are deduplicated, and each keeps its most common genes and DNA. Clone size and V and J calls follow TCRdb, not the original study. The sample yields 700,000 to 850,000 distinct CDR3 sequences; about 36% were counted once. The ten largest account for over 10% of the sample.

Study-wide conclusions, independent of this receptor: Observed TCR beta diversity per million T cells fell roughly linearly with age, and a significant reduction was already apparent by age roughly 41. A strong correlation was found between observed TCR beta diversity and the percentage of naive T cells measured by flow cytometry. Estimates of total diversity based on one million sequenced T cells were considered lower bounds and underestimates. Since profiling was done on bulk unsorted PBMCs, naive and antigen-experienced compartments could not be conclusively compared. Because the CMV infection status of the donors was unknown, age-related changes in expanded clonotypes may potentially have been confounded. Compared with the aged group, the long-lived group had more naive CD4+ T cells, fewer expanded clones and increased TCR diversity, a pattern suggesting age selection.

The sequencing input was blood. The TCR originated in a man aged 18 to 35 in good health. The sequence is built from TRBV3-1 and TRBJ2-3; 7 of the junction bases match TRBD1. The CDR3 region has the sequence CASSQGDSSADTQYF. The DNA is as follows: TGTGCCAGCAGCCAAGGGGACAGTTCGGCAGATACGCAGTATTTT.